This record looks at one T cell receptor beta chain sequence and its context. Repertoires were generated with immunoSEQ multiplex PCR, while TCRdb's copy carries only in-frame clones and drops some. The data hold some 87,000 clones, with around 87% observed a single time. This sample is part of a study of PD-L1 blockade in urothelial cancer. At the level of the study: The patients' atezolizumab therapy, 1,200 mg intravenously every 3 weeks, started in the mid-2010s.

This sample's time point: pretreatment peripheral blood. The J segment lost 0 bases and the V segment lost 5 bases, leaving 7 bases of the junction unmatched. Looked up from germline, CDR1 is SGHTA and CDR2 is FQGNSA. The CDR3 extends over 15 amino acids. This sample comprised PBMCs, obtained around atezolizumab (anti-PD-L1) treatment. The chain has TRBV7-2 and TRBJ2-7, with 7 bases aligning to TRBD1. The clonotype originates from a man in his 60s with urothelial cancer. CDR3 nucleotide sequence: TGTGCCAGCAGCCAACAGGGGCCGAGCTCCTACGAGCAGTACTTC. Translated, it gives CASSQQGPSSYEQYF. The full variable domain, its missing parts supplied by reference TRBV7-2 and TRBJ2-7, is GAGVSQSPSNKVTEKGKDVELRCDPISGHTALYWYRQSLGQGLEFLIYFQGNSAPDKSGLPSDRFSAERTGGSVSTLTIQRTQQEDSAVYLCASSQQGPSSYEQYFGPGTRLTVT.